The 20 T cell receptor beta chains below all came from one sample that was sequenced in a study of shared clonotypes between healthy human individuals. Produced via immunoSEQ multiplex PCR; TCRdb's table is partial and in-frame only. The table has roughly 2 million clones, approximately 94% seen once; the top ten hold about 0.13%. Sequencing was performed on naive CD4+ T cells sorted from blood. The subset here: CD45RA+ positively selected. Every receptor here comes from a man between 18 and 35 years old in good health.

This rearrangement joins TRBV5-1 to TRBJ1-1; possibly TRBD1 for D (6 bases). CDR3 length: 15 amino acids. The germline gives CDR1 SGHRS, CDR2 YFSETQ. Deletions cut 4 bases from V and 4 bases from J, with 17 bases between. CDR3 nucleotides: TGCGCCAGCAGCCCGGACACAGGGAGCCCCACTGAAGCTTTCTTT. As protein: CASSPDTGSPTEAFF.

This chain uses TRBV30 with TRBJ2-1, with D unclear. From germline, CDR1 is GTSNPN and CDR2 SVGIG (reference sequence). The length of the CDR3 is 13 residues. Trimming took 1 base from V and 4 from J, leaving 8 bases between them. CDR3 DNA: TGTGCCTGGAGTGATGGAGCGTACAATGAGCAGTTCTTC. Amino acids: CAWSDGAYNEQFF.

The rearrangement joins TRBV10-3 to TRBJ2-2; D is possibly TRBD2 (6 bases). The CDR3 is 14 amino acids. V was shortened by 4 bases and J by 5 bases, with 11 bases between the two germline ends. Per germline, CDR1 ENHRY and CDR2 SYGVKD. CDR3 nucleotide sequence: TGTGCCATCAGTGGGGACTGGGTGACCGGGGAGCTGTTTTTT. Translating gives CAISGDWVTGELFF.

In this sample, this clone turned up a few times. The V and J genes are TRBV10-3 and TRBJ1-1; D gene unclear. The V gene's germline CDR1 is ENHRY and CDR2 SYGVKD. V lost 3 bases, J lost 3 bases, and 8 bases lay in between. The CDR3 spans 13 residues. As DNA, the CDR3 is TGTGCCATCAGTGAATTACAGTACACTGAAGCTTTCTTT. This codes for CAISELQYTEAFF.

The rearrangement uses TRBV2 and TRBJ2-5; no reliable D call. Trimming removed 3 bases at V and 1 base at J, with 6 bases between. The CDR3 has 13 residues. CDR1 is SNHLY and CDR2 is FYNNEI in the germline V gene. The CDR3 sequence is CASSESPQETQYF. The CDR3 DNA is TGTGCCAGCAGTGAGTCGCCCCAAGAGACCCAGTACTTC.

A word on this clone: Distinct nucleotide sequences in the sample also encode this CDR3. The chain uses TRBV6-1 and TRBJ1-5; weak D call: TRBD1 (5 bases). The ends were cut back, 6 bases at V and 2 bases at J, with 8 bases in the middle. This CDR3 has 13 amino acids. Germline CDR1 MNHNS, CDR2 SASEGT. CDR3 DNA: TGTGCCAGCAGCCGAGGGGGCAATCAGCCCCAGCATTTT. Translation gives CASSRGGNQPQHF.

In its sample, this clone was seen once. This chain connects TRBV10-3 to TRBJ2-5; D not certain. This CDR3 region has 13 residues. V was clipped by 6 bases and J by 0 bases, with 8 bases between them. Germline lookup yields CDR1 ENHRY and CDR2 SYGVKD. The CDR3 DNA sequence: TGTGCCATCAGGGGTGTAAACCAAGAGACCCAGTACTTC. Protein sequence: CAIRGVNQETQYF.

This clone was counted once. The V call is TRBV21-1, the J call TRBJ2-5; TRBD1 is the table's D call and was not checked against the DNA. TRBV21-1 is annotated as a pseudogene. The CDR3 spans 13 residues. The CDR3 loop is CASPAGDPGTQYF. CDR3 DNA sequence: TGTGCCTCCCCTGCAGGGGACCCGGGGACCCAGTACTTC.

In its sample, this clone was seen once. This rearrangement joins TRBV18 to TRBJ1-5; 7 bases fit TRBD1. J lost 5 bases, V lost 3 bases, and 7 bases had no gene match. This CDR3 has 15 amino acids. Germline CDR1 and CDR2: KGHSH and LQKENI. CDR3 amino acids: CASSPPLGTDQPQHF. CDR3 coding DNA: TGTGCCAGCTCACCCCCGCTTGGGACAGATCAGCCCCAGCATTTT.

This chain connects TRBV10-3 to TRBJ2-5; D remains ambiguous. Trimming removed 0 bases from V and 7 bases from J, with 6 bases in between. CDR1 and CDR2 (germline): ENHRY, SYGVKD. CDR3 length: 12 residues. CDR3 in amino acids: CAISESKGTQYF. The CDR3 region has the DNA TGTGCCATCAGTGAGTCGAAAGGGACCCAGTACTTC.

CDR3 protein: CASAIAGGRTDTQYF. The CDR3 DNA sequence: TGCGCCAGCGCGATAGCGGGGGGCCGCACAGATACGCAGTATTTT. The chain is built from TRBV5-1 and TRBJ2-3, with TRBD2 matching 10 bases. The V segment lost 7 bases and the J segment 1 base; nucleotides outside the gene matches: 6. Germline loops: CDR1 SGHRS, CDR2 YFSETQ. The CDR3 has 15 residues.

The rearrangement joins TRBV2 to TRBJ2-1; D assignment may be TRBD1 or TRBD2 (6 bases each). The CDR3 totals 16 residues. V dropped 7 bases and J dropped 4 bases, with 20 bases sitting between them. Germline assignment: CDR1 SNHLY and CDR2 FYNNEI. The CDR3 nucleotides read TGTGCCAGCATCCCACTACCGGGAGACAGGTACAATGAGCAGTTCTTC. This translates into CASIPLPGDRYNEQFF.

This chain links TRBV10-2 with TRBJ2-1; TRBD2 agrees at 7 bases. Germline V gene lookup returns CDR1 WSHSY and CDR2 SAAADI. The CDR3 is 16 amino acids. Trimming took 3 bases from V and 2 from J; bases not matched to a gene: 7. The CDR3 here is CASSDVLAPPYNEQFF. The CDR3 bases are TGCGCCAGCAGTGATGTACTAGCGCCACCCTACAATGAGCAGTTCTTC.

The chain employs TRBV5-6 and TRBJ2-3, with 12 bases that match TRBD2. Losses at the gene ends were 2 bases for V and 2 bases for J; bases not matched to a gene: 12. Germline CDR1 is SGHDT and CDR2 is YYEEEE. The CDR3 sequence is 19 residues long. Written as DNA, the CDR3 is TGTGCCAGCAGCTTAGGGGGGATGACTAGCGGGAGCTACACAGATACGCAGTATTTT. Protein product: CASSLGGMTSGSYTDTQYF.

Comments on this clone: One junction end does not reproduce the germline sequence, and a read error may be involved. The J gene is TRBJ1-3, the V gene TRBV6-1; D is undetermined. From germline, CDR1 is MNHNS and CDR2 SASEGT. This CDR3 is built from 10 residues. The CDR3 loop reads CASREYVPVW. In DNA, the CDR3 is TGTGCCAGCAGAGAGTATGTCCCGGTGTGG.

The CDR3 region is CASSIEASGTDTQYF. The DNA of the CDR3 is TGTGCCAGTAGTATAGAGGCTAGCGGCACAGATACGCAGTATTTT. The chain uses TRBV19 and TRBJ2-3; tentative D call: TRBD2 (6 bases). The V gene lost 0 bases and the J gene lost 1 base, with 8 bases spanning the gap. CDR3 length equals 15 residues. CDR1 is LNHDA, CDR2 SQIVND, per germline (reference sequence).

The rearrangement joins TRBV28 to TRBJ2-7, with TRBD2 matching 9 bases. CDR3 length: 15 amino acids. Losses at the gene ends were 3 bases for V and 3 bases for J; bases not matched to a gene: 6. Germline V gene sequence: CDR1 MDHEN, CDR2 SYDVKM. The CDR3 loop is CASSFSSGGNYEQYF. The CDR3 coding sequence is TGTGCCAGCAGTTTTAGCAGCGGGGGGAACTACGAGCAGTACTTC. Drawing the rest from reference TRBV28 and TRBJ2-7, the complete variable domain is DVKVTQSSRYLVKRTGEKVFLECVQDMDHENMFWYRQDPGLGLRLIYFSYDVKMKEKGDIPEGYSVSREKKERFSLILESASTNQTSMYLCASSFSSGGNYEQYFGPGTRLTVT.

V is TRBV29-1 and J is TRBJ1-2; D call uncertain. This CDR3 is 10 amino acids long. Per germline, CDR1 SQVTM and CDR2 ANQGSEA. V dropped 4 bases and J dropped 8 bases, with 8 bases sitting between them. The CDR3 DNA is TGCAGCGTTGTGGACGGCGGCTACACCTTC. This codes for CSVVDGGYTF.

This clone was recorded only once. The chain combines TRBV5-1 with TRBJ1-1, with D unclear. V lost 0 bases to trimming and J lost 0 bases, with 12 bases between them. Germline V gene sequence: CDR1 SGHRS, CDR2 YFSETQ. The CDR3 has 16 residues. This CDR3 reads CASSLAGVTMNTEAFF. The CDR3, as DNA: TGCGCCAGCAGCTTGGCCGGGGTCACAATGAACACTGAAGCTTTCTTT.

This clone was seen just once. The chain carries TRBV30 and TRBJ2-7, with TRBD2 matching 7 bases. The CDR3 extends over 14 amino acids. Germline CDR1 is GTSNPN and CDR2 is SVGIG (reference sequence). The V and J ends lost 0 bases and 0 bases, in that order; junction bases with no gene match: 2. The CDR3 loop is CAWSVWGGSYEQYF. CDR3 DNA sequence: TGTGCCTGGAGTGTTTGGGGGGGCTCCTACGAGCAGTACTTC.